Below, 4 T cell receptor beta chains from the same sample are listed, as sequenced in a study of patients and donors after allogeneic stem cell transplantation. TCRdb reprocessed the RT-PCR reads with MiXCR, giving one entry per CDR3 protein. The sample yields 100,000 to 120,000 distinct CDR3 sequences, roughly 37% seen once. The sample was blood, either unsorted or a sorted T cell fraction (not recorded which). Receptors were obtained from a human donor who was either an allogeneic HSCT recipient or a stem cell or donor lymphocyte infusion donor (not recorded which). It is not recorded whose cells these are; they may come from a transplant donor.

The chain is built from TRBV19 and TRBJ1-2; 7 bases match TRBD1. CDR3 length: 15 residues. Germline CDR1 reads LNHDA; CDR2 reads SQIVND (reference sequence). Trimming took 4 bases from V and 4 from J; bases not matched to a gene: 9. This CDR3 reads CASSTWDSGTYGYTF. The CDR3 coding sequence is TGTGCCAGTAGTACTTGGGACAGCGGAACCTATGGCTACACCTTC. Variable domain in full (rest from reference TRBV19 and TRBJ1-2): DGGITQSPKYLFRKEGQNVTLSCEQNLNHDAMYWYRQDPGQGLRLIYYSQIVNDFQKGDIAEGYSVSREKKESFPLTVTSAQKNPTAFYLCASSTWDSGTYGYTFGSGTRLTVV.

This chain links TRBV3-1 with TRBJ2-1; TRBD2 aligns across 7 bases. With 6 bases clipped from V and 4 bases from J, the junction kept 15 bases outside the gene matches. The CDR3 sequence is 17 residues long. Germline CDR1 is LGHDT and CDR2 is YNNKEL (reference sequence). The CDR3: CASSHQGYSGKYNEQFF. The CDR3 nucleotides read TGTGCCAGCAGTCACCAAGGCTACAGCGGGAAATACAATGAGCAGTTCTTC.

This rearrangement joins TRBV20-1 to TRBJ2-3; D is ambiguous. There are 14 residues in the CDR3. Trimming left V 5 bases short and J 4 bases short, with 16 bases between. Looked up from germline, CDR1 is DFQATT and CDR2 is SNEGSKA (reference sequence). The CDR3 DNA follows: TGCAGTGCTCGGGCCCTCCATAGGGCAGATACGCAGTATTTT. Its translation is CSARALHRADTQYF.

This clonotype was seen only a few times. The J gene is TRBJ1-6, the V gene TRBV4-2; D remains unclear. V lost 1 base and J lost 11, with 9 bases in between. The CDR3 extends over 13 amino acids. Germline lookup yields CDR1 LGHNA and CDR2 YNFKEQ. CDR3 in amino acids: CASSQAGKPPLHF. CDR3 in DNA: TGTGCCAGCAGCCAAGCGGGGAAGCCACCCCTCCACTTT.